This T cell receptor (beta chain) was captured in a study of technical replicates of blood from four donors. Sequencing used immunoSEQ multiplex PCR; TCRdb keeps in-frame clones, though not all of them. The data hold tens of thousands of clones, with under 95% observed a single time. Looked up from germline, CDR1 is SGHRS and CDR2 is YFSETQ. The junction had 6 bases not matched to a gene; V was cut back by 6 bases and J by 4 bases. This CDR3 is 14 amino acids long. The rearrangement uses TRBV5-1 and TRBJ2-7; 11 nucleotides align to TRBD2. The TCR was taken from a human donor in good health. Sequencing used T cells isolated from PBMCs. The chain's CDR3 is CASNPGLAEYEQYF. CDR3 nucleotides: TGCGCCAGCAACCCGGGACTAGCGGAGTACGAGCAGTACTTC.